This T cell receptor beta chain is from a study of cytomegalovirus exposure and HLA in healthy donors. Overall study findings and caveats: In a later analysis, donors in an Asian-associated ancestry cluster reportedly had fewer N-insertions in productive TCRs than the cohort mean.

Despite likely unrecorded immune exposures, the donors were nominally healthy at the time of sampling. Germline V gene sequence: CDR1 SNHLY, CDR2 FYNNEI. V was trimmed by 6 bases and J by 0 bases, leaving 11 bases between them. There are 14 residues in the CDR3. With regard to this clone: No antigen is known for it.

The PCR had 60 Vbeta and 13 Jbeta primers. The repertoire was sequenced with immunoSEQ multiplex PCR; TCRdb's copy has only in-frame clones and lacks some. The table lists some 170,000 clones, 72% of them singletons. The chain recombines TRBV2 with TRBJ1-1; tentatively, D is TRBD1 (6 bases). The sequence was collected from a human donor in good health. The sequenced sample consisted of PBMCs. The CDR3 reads CASRDRPMNTEAFF. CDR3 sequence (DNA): TGTGCCAGCAGGGACAGACCAATGAACACTGAAGCTTTCTTT.